This TCR beta chain was observed in a study of control samples from healthy donors and cancer patients. The CDR3 totals 13 residues. The germline V gene encodes CDR1 MDHEN and CDR2 SYDVKM. V lost 4 bases and J lost 2, with 7 bases in between. Libraries were prepared by immunoSEQ multiplex PCR; TCRdb keeps only in-frame clonotypes and omits some of them. The table includes 65,000 to 75,000 clones, about 90% detected once. The material sequenced was blood. V is TRBV28 and J is TRBJ2-3, with D unclear. The source of this sequence is a woman aged 50 to 60 in good health. CDR3 sequence reads: CASSSPVTDTQYF. CDR3 coding DNA: TGTGCCAGCAGTTCCCCGGTCACAGATACGCAGTATTTT.